The subject of this entry is one T cell receptor (beta chain). The antigen is unknown. The data were obtained in a study of cytomegalovirus exposure and HLA in healthy donors. Study summary: From donors who were HLA-typed, an early data release held 81 million or so unique TCRs.

The study, taken as a whole, reports: It was reportedly the case that the classifier diagnosed cytomegalovirus status with high specificity and sensitivity. Some public TCRs appeared in many individuals, while most sequences were rare.

CDR1 SNHLY and CDR2 FYNNEI come from the germline V gene. CDR3 length equals 16 residues. V trimming: 6 bases; J trimming: 4 bases; junction bases outside the gene matches: 6. The PCR was carried out with 60 Vbeta primers and 13 Jbeta primers. Here immunoSEQ multiplex PCR was the method, and the copy in TCRdb shows in-frame clones only, minus some. The sample shows 90,000 to 130,000 clones, roughly four fifths of them seen only once. J is TRBJ2-3 and V is TRBV2; 14 positions agree with TRBD2. Input material: PBMCs. This sequence originates from a woman aged 30 to 39 in good health and CMV-seronegative. For the CDR3, the DNA is TGTGCCAGCAGCGGCGGACTAGCGGGAGGTTCAGATACGCAGTATTTT. This sequence encodes CASSGGLAGGSDTQYF. Full variable domain (rest looked up from reference TRBV2 and TRBJ2-3): EPEVTQTPSHQVTQMGQEVILRCVPISNHLYFYWYRQILGQKVEFLVSFYNNEISEKSEIFDDQFSVERPDGSNFTLKIRSTKLEDSAMYFCASSGGLAGGSDTQYFGPGTRLTVL.